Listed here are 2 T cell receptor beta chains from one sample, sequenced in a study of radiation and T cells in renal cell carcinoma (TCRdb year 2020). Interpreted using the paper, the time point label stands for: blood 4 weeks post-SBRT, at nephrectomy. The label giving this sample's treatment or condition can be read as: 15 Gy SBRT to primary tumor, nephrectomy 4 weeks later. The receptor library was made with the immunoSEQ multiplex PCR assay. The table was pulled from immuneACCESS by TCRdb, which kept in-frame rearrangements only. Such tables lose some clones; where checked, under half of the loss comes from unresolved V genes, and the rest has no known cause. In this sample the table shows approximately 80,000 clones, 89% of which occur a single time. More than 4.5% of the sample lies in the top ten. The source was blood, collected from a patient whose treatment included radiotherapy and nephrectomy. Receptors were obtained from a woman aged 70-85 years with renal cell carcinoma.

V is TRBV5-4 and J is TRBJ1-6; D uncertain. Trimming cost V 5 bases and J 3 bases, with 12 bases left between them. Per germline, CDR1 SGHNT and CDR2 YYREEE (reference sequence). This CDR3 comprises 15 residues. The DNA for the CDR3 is TGTGCCAGCAGGTTGAACACGGACTATAATTCACCCCTCCACTTT. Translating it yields CASRLNTDYNSPLHF.

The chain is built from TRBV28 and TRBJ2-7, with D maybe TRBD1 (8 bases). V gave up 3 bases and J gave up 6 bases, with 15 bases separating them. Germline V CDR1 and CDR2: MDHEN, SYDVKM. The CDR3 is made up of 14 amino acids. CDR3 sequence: CASSFNYRGGEQYF. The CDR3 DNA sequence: TGTGCCAGCAGTTTCAATTACAGGGGGGGCGAGCAGTACTTC.